These 27 T cell receptor beta chains were all obtained from the same sample, sequenced in a study of blood T cell repertoires in COVID-19. Sequenced by immunoSEQ multiplex PCR; TCRdb stores in-frame clones only, minus some. The sample consists of 60,000 or so clones, about nine tenths of them appearing once. Sample: peripheral blood. The receptors were sampled from a human donor with acute or convalescent COVID-19. The donor label of this sample is uncertain.

The CDR3 here is CAISETLGAVGSPLHF. CDR3 DNA sequence: TGTGCCATCAGTGAGACACTGGGGGCTGTTGGTTCACCCCTCCACTTT. This sequence joins TRBV10-3 and TRBJ1-6; maybe TRBD1 (6 bases). The germline V gene encodes CDR1 ENHRY and CDR2 SYGVKD. CDR3 length equals 16 residues. With 2 bases removed from V and 9 bases from J, the gap between germline ends came to 17 bases.

The chain carries TRBV5-1 and TRBJ2-3, with D possibly TRBD2 on 5 matching bases. The V end was cut by 4 bases, the J end by 5 bases, with 14 bases between. The CDR3 is 14 residues long. Germline V gene lookup returns CDR1 SGHRS and CDR2 YFSETQ. The chain's CDR3 is CASSPGSSVDTQYF. The DNA for the CDR3 is TGCGCCAGCAGCCCCGGTAGTAGCGTAGATACGCAGTATTTT.

This clone has a single count. The chain employs TRBV4-1 and TRBJ2-7; D gene ambiguous. The CDR3 is 16 residues long. V gave up 0 bases and J gave up 4 bases, with 16 bases separating them. Germline loops: CDR1 MGHRA, CDR2 YSYEKL. CDR3 sequence (DNA): TGCGCCAGCAGCCAAGACTTAAAACAGCTCGAATACGAGCAGTACGTC. Residues: CASSQDLKQLEYEQYV.

This chain uses TRBV27 with TRBJ2-3; 10 bases match TRBD2. The germline CDR1 and CDR2 sequences are MNHEY and SMNVEV (reference sequence). V was clipped by 6 bases and J by 2 bases; unmatched bases: 5. The CDR3 loop spans 15 amino acids. The CDR3 protein is CASSRGLADTDTQYF. The CDR3 nucleotides read TGTGCCAGCAGCCGAGGACTAGCGGACACAGATACGCAGTATTTT.

V usage is TRBV5-1 and J usage is TRBJ2-1; TRBD2 aligns across 11 bases. Losses at the gene ends were 0 bases for V and 7 bases for J; bases not matched to a gene: 6. The CDR3 has 16 residues. Germline V gene lookup returns CDR1 SGHRS and CDR2 YFSETQ. Here the CDR3 DNA reads TGCGCCAGCAGCTTGGTTCTAGCGGGAGGTGGGAATGAGCAGTTCTTC. This sequence encodes CASSLVLAGGGNEQFF.

The chain couples TRBV6-2 or TRBV6-3 to TRBJ2-7; D may be TRBD1 (5 bases). Germline V CDR1 and CDR2: MNHEY, SVGEGT. This CDR3 is built from 15 residues. V gave up 7 bases and J gave up 0 bases, with 16 bases separating them. CDR3 nucleotide sequence: TGTGCCAGCACCCCCTGGGGCCAAAGCTCCTACGAGCAGTACTTC. Its translation is CASTPWGQSSYEQYF.

V usage is TRBV24-1 and J usage is TRBJ2-2, with 9 bases lining up with TRBD1. The CDR3 is 14 residues long. Germline CDR1 is KGHDR and CDR2 is SFDVKD. Trimming took 3 bases from V and 6 from J; bases not matched to a gene: 1. CDR3 amino acids: CATSDTGGSGELFF. Here the CDR3 DNA reads TGTGCCACCAGTGATACAGGGGGCTCCGGGGAGCTGTTTTTT.

This clone is a singleton in its sample. The V gene is TRBV5-1, the J gene TRBJ2-3, with TRBD1 matching over 7 bases. The CDR3 totals 15 residues. V was pared by 4 bases and J by 6 bases, with 11 bases of the junction left unmatched. Germline-derived CDR1 and CDR2 are SGHRS and YFSETQ. The CDR3 region has the DNA TGCGCCAGCAGCCCCACGGGACAGAGTCTGGATACGCAGTATTTT. Amino acid sequence: CASSPTGQSLDTQYF.

The chain joins TRBV7-6 to TRBJ2-7, with D perhaps matching TRBD2 (5 bases). The CDR3 contains 13 residues. Trimming removed 4 bases at V and 2 bases at J, with 9 bases between. The germline gives CDR1 SGHVS, CDR2 FNYEAQ. CDR3 in amino acids: CASSSPGAYEQYF. The CDR3 DNA sequence: TGTGCCAGCAGCTCCCCCGGGGCCTACGAGCAGTACTTC.

This chain links TRBV10-3 with TRBJ1-1, with TRBD1 matching over 10 bases. J was trimmed by 5 bases and V by 4 bases; bases with no gene match: 4. The CDR3 runs 14 residues. Germline V gene sequence: CDR1 ENHRY, CDR2 SYGVKD. The CDR3 DNA sequence: TGTGCCATCAGTGGCGGGACAGGGGAAACTGAAGCTTTCTTT. As protein: CAISGGTGETEAFF.

J is TRBJ2-7 and V is TRBV19; 9 bases agree with TRBD2. Trimming took 1 base from V and 7 from J; bases not matched to a gene: 11. Germline CDR1 and CDR2: LNHDA and SQIVND (reference sequence). CDR3 size: 16 residues. DNA for the CDR3: TGTGCCAGTAGTATAGTCGCGGGAGGGCCCTCGGGGGAGCAGTACTTC. Encoded protein: CASSIVAGGPSGEQYF.

This chain joins TRBV19 and TRBJ1-2, with 7 nucleotides matching TRBD1. The J segment lost 6 bases and the V segment lost 11 bases, leaving 15 bases of the junction unmatched. Germline CDR1 reads LNHDA; CDR2 reads SQIVND (reference sequence). The CDR3 has 14 residues. The CDR3 reads CAGLNTGDRNGYTF. The CDR3 nucleotides read TGTGCCGGTCTTAATACAGGGGATCGTAATGGCTACACCTTC.

In this sample, this clone turned up a few times. The chain recombines TRBV4-2 with TRBJ1-6; D remains unclear. The CDR3 totals 17 residues. Germline values: CDR1 LGHNA, CDR2 YNFKEQ. Trimming shortened V by 1 base and J by 7 bases, and 17 bases separated the two germline ends. CDR3 nucleotides: TGTGCCAGCAGCCAAGGCCTCCCGAGGGCGGTAAATTCACCCCTCCACTTT. Translated: CASSQGLPRAVNSPLHF.

The chain uses TRBV4-1 and TRBJ2-5, with 7 bases that match TRBD1. Germline CDR1 reads MGHRA; CDR2 reads YSYEKL. The CDR3 runs 13 residues. V dropped 4 bases and J dropped 4; count of bases not matched to a gene: 3. The CDR3 region is CASSPGQRETQYF. In DNA form, the CDR3 reads TGCGCCAGCAGCCCGGGACAGAGAGAGACCCAGTACTTC.

This sequence joins TRBV5-4 and TRBJ2-1; D perhaps matches TRBD2 (5 bases). This CDR3 has 14 residues. The V gene's germline CDR1 is SGHNT and CDR2 YYREEE (reference sequence). The V and J ends lost 0 bases and 5 bases respectively, with 9 bases between them. The CDR3 loop is CASSLGGPDNEQFF. Written as DNA, the CDR3 is TGTGCCAGCAGCTTGGGAGGGCCTGACAATGAGCAGTTCTTC.

The chain joins TRBV10-3 to TRBJ2-5; D might be TRBD2 (7 bases). CDR3 length equals 16 residues. V was shortened by 7 bases and J by 4 bases, with 22 bases between the two germline ends. Germline-derived CDR1 and CDR2 are ENHRY and SYGVKD. CDR3 bases: TGTGCCATCACCCGGGGAGGGGGGGAAGTTCCAGAGACCCAGTACTTC. It translates to CAITRGGGEVPETQYF.

This rearrangement joins TRBV4-1 to TRBJ2-7; 7 bases fit TRBD2. CDR3 length: 14 residues. V lost 0 bases, J lost 9 bases, and 8 bases stayed unmatched. Germline CDR1 reads MGHRA; CDR2 reads YSYEKL. The CDR3 DNA follows: TGCGCCAGCAGCCAAGAGCGGGAGTTCTCCGGGCAGTACTTC. It codes for CASSQEREFSGQYF.

The chain employs TRBV28 and TRBJ1-6; D gene ambiguous. Deletions cut 5 bases from V and 4 bases from J, with 12 bases between. The germline CDR1 and CDR2 sequences are MDHEN and SYDVKM. The CDR3 runs to 15 residues. Here the CDR3 reads CASSPSAGYNSPLHF. CDR3 coding DNA: TGTGCCAGCAGTCCCTCGGCGGGTTATAATTCACCCCTCCACTTT.

J is TRBJ2-3 and V is TRBV4-2; D gene unclear. With 4 bases removed from V and 5 bases from J, the gap between germline ends came to 10 bases. This CDR3 has 13 residues. The V gene's germline CDR1 is LGHNA and CDR2 YNFKEQ. CDR3 region: CASSPEIKDTQYF. The CDR3, as DNA: TGTGCCAGCAGCCCCGAGATAAAAGATACGCAGTATTTT.

The chain has TRBV5-1 and TRBJ2-3; D is perhaps TRBD1 (6 bases). The V and J ends lost 4 bases and 0 bases respectively, with 15 bases between them. Germline V CDR1 and CDR2: SGHRS, YFSETQ. The CDR3 is 16 residues long. CDR3 protein: CASSPGDRSSTDTQYF. The DNA of the CDR3 is TGCGCCAGCAGCCCCGGTGACAGGTCTAGCACAGATACGCAGTATTTT.

V is TRBV6-6 and J is TRBJ2-4; 9 nucleotides match TRBD1. The CDR3 totals 14 residues. Trimming took 5 bases from V and 7 from J; bases not matched to a gene: 6. CDR1 is MNHNY and CDR2 is SVGAGI in the germline V gene (reference sequence). The CDR3 sequence: CASSQQGAGNIQYF. The CDR3 bases are TGTGCCAGCAGTCAACAGGGGGCTGGGAACATTCAGTACTTC.

The chain carries TRBV28 and TRBJ1-1; tentative D call: TRBD1 (5 bases). The germline gives CDR1 MDHEN, CDR2 SYDVKM. The CDR3 is 16 amino acids. The V end lost 5 bases, the J end lost 1 base, and 17 bases lay between the germline ends. This CDR3 reads CASSPWGRLRNTEAFF. CDR3 nucleotides: TGTGCCAGCAGTCCATGGGGCAGGCTGAGGAACACTGAAGCTTTCTTT.

The DNA for the CDR3 is TGCAGCGTTGAAGTGATAGCGGGCTCCTACAATGAGCAGTTCTTC. Protein product: CSVEVIAGSYNEQFF. The rearrangement uses TRBV29-1 and TRBJ2-1; TRBD2 matches 7 bases. Per the germline V gene, CDR1 is SQVTM and CDR2 is ANQGSEA. V was pared by 1 base and J by 0 bases, with 3 bases of the junction left unmatched. The CDR3 is made up of 15 amino acids.

The table lists this clone with a count of one. The chain uses TRBV15 and TRBJ2-3; 7 bases align to TRBD1. In germline, CDR1 is LNHNV, CDR2 YYDKDF (reference sequence). The CDR3 contains 20 residues. The ends lost 3 bases at V and 7 bases at J; junction bases unmatched: 25. The CDR3 loop is CATSRKVGQLVLGEWNTQYF. In nucleotides, the CDR3 is TGTGCCACCAGCAGGAAGGTGGGACAGCTCGTACTAGGAGAATGGAATACGCAGTATTTT.

V usage is TRBV18 and J usage is TRBJ1-4, with D unclear. Germline V gene lookup returns CDR1 KGHSH and CDR2 LQKENI. V lost 0 bases, J lost 6 bases, and 8 bases lay in between. There are 14 residues in the CDR3. The CDR3 DNA sequence: TGTGCCAGCTCACCACCGTCCGGGGATGAAAAACTGTTTTTT. Translated, it gives CASSPPSGDEKLFF.

The chain carries TRBV5-1 and TRBJ1-1, with a weak D call TRBD1 (5 bases). Per the germline V gene, CDR1 is SGHRS and CDR2 is YFSETQ. Trimming stripped 7 bases from V and 5 bases from J, with 27 bases between. This CDR3 is 17 amino acids long. The CDR3 sequence: CASESKGGEGTNTEAFF. The CDR3 nucleotides are TGCGCCAGCGAGAGTAAAGGAGGGGAAGGAACGAATACTGAAGCTTTCTTT.

The chain employs TRBV5-4 and TRBJ1-2, with 8 bases identical to TRBD1. Germline V gene sequence: CDR1 SGHNT, CDR2 YYREEE (reference sequence). The CDR3 length is 14 residues. J gave up 7 bases and V 4 bases, and 9 bases lay outside the gene matches. CDR3 nucleotide sequence: TGTGCCAGCAGCCGAATTACCGGGACAGGTGGCTACACCTTC. It yields the protein CASSRITGTGGYTF.